The entry below describes one T cell receptor beta chain. The antigen remains undetermined. V was trimmed by 2 bases and J by 6 bases, leaving 1 base between them. This CDR3 is built from 11 residues. These data belong to a study of blood T cells in healthy people across ages. Broader study findings: Estimated diversity across one million T cells was deemed an underestimate.

Then a second PCR, running roughly 7 to 12 cycles, was carried out with a sample-barcoded 5' primer and a J-beta primer mix. TCRdb reprocessed the 5' RACE reads with MiXCR, giving one entry per CDR3 protein. The sample has approximately 490,000 distinct CDR3 sequences; around 24% are singletons. These data were also reused for a study on T cells of mothers and their children.

V gene TRBV12-3 or TRBV12-4 combines with J gene TRBJ2-2; D unclear. The clonotype was recovered from a boy between 10 and 17 years old in good health. The sequenced sample consisted of blood. The CDR3 here is CASSLPGELFF. The CDR3 nucleotides are TGTGCCAGCAGTTTACCCGGGGAGCTGTTTTTT.